This T cell receptor beta chain was recorded in a study of shared clonotypes between healthy human individuals. Background on the study: Donors were a couple of women and a few men aged 18 to 49.

Authors' data handling: In the immunoSEQ data, sequences were junction-only and lacked quality scores, so filtering differed. The repertoire was sequenced with immunoSEQ multiplex PCR; TCRdb's copy has only in-frame clones and lacks some. D and trimming were read from the DNA, whereas the V and J calls and clone size are those reported in that table. The sample includes 2,100,000 or so clones, 95% of them seen just once. With regard to this clone: The sample contains more than one DNA sequence encoding this CDR3.

Germline CDR1 is SGHTA and CDR2 is FQGNSA. The CDR3 runs to 14 residues. Trimming shortened V by 4 bases and J by 0 bases, and 10 bases separated the two germline ends. This receptor was taken from a man aged 18 to 29 in good health. Material for sequencing was naive CD4+ T cells sorted from blood. Stated subset: CD45RA+ positively selected. The genes are TRBV7-2 and TRBJ2-7; D unclear. The CDR3 sequence is CASSSRVSSYEQYF. DNA for the CDR3: TGTGCCAGCAGCTCTCGCGTAAGCTCCTACGAGCAGTACTTC.